This is a list of T cell receptor beta chains from one sample in a study of shared clonotypes between healthy human individuals. The protocol was immunoSEQ multiplex PCR, while the TCRdb copy is restricted to in-frame clones and leaves out a portion. The repertoire holds about 460,000 clones, with roughly four fifths as singletons. The sequenced sample consisted of PBMCs. The receptor source for this set is a middle-aged woman in good health. Some clones in this sample may be carry-over from other donors' samples. The CDR3 runs from the conserved cysteine through the conserved F or W.

v_gene: TRBV5-1
j_gene: TRBJ2-7
CDR3aa: CASSPGQPPTEQYF

v_gene: TRBV7-4
j_gene: TRBJ1-5
CDR3aa: CASSLTPDRSNQPQHF

v_gene: TRBV14
j_gene: TRBJ2-2
CDR3aa: CASSRRQGSTGELFF

v_gene: TRBV30
j_gene: TRBJ1-1
CDR3aa: CAWDVNRGTEAFF

v_gene: TRBV19
j_gene: NA
CDR3aa: CASNQGTGGPYEQYF

v_gene: TRBV18
j_gene: TRBJ2-1
CDR3aa: CASSTRYRGENEQFF

v_gene: TRBV28
j_gene: TRBJ2-7
CDR3aa: CASSPTSREQYF

v_gene: TRBV4-2
j_gene: TRBJ2-7
CDR3aa: CASSPTRAGEQYF

v_gene: TRBV29-1
j_gene: TRBJ2-5
CDR3aa: CSVDPLGDHVPETQYF

v_gene: TRBV7-6
j_gene: TRBJ2-5
CDR3aa: CASSLIDQETQYF

v_gene: TRBV5-4
j_gene: TRBJ2-7
CDR3aa: CASSLFGSPSPKSQYF

v_gene: TRBV28
j_gene: TRBJ2-2
CDR3aa: CASSLGRESGELFF

v_gene: TRBV11-2
j_gene: TRBJ1-5
CDR3aa: CASSPESDQPQHF

v_gene: TRBV27
j_gene: TRBJ1-2
CDR3aa: CASSATRDRGFYGYTF

v_gene: TRBV5-1
j_gene: TRBJ2-5
CDR3aa: CASSQGLAGGFQETQYF

v_gene: TRBV7-8
j_gene: TRBJ2-2
CDR3aa: CASSLGGSTGELFF

v_gene: TRBV28
j_gene: TRBJ2-2
CDR3aa: CASSLVGELFF

v_gene: TRBV28
j_gene: TRBJ1-2
CDR3aa: CASSLWIGVGGYTF

v_gene: TRBV10-2
j_gene: TRBJ2-7
CDR3aa: CASRERLAGGGEQYF

v_gene: TRBV6-6
j_gene: TRBJ2-1
CDR3aa: CASTKGAGSYNEQFF

v_gene: TRBV25-1
j_gene: TRBJ2-7
CDR3aa: CASSGSGGVYEQYF

v_gene: TRBV18
j_gene: TRBJ2-7
CDR3aa: CASSPPESSGQSSYEQYF

v_gene: TRBV4-3
j_gene: TRBJ2-1
CDR3aa: CASSRHRGSGRAGYNEQFF

v_gene: TRBV30
j_gene: TRBJ2-1
CDR3aa: CAWSRTSGLNEQFF

v_gene: TRBV5-1
j_gene: TRBJ2-5
CDR3aa: CASSLEGPGAQYF

v_gene: TRBV6-1
j_gene: TRBJ2-3
CDR3aa: CASRAGTAGDTQYF

v_gene: TRBV29-1
j_gene: TRBJ2-3
CDR3aa: CSVGGTSGRAEDTQYF

v_gene: TRBV28
j_gene: TRBJ1-1
CDR3aa: CASHAPSSMNTEAFF

v_gene: TRBV19
j_gene: TRBJ2-6
CDR3aa: CASSSLRQGVPGANVLTF

v_gene: TRBV19
j_gene: TRBJ2-1
CDR3aa: CASSIGADVEQFF

v_gene: TRBV7-9
j_gene: TRBJ2-7
CDR3aa: CASSSRGPDEQYF